Sequencing of this T cell receptor beta chain was carried out in a study of blood T cells in healthy people across ages. With a J-beta primer mix and a sample-barcoded 5' primer, a second PCR ran about 6 to 11 cycles. Each CDR3 protein gets one entry after TCRdb re-called the 5' RACE reads with MiXCR. There are roughly 2 million distinct CDR3 sequences in the sample; about 50% occur only once, and 2% to 2.5% lies in the top ten. The V gene lost 5 bases and the J gene lost 8 bases, with 24 bases spanning the gap. The CDR3 runs 16 residues. Germline CDR1 and CDR2: MNHNY and SVGAGI (reference sequence).

This receptor was identified in a woman aged 40 to 55 in good health. The chain couples TRBV6-6 to TRBJ1-2; the D gene is possibly TRBD1 (6 bases). Sequenced sample: blood. CDR3 amino acids: CASSRDPQGTYYGYTF. The CDR3, as DNA: TGTGCCAGCAGTAGGGACCCACAGGGAACATATTACGGCTACACCTTC.